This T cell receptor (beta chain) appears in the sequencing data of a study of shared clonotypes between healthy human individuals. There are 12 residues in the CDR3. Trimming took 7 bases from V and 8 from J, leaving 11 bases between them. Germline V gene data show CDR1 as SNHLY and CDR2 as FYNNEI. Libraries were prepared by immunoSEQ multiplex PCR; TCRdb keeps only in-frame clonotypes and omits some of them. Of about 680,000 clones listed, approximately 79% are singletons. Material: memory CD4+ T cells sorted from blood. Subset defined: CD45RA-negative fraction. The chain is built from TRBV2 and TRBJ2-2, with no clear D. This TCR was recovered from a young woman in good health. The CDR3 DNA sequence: TGTGCCAGCACCCATCCCCCAGGGGAGCTGTTTTTT. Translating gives CASTHPPGELFF.